This T cell receptor beta chain derives from a study of blood T cell repertoires in COVID-19. Looked up from germline, CDR1 is MDHEN and CDR2 is SYDVKM. This CDR3 is built from 15 residues. Between the trimmed V and J ends, which lost 7 bases and 0 bases, there was a span of 13 bases. Sequencing used immunoSEQ multiplex PCR; TCRdb keeps in-frame clones, though not all of them. The sample includes around 69,000 clones, approximately 80% of them seen just once. Specimen: peripheral blood. The sequence was obtained from an older woman with acute or convalescent COVID-19. V gene TRBV28 combines with J gene TRBJ2-4, with a possible D match to TRBD1 (5 bases). This chain's CDR3 is CASNYKGLAKNIQYF. Here the CDR3 DNA reads TGTGCCAGCAATTATAAGGGGTTAGCCAAAAACATTCAGTACTTC.